This T cell receptor beta chain derives from a study of cytomegalovirus exposure and HLA in healthy donors. PCR amplification relied on 60 Vbeta primers (plus 13 Jbeta primers). The protocol was immunoSEQ multiplex PCR, while the TCRdb copy is restricted to in-frame clones and leaves out a portion. The sample includes about 120,000 clones, 74% seen only once; the top ten take 3.5% to 4.5%. Looked up from germline, CDR1 is MNHNS and CDR2 is SASEGT. This CDR3 is built from 17 residues. V gave up 1 base and J gave up 0 bases, with 12 bases separating them. All the people who gave samples were healthy bone marrow donors.

This sequence was found in a man aged 35-49 years in good health and CMV-seropositive. The chain joins TRBV6-1 to TRBJ1-4; D is uncertain. Sequenced sample: PBMCs. As DNA, the CDR3 is TGTGCCAGCAGTGAAGATTATTACAGAGCAACTAATGAAAAACTGTTTTTT. This sequence encodes CASSEDYYRATNEKLFF.